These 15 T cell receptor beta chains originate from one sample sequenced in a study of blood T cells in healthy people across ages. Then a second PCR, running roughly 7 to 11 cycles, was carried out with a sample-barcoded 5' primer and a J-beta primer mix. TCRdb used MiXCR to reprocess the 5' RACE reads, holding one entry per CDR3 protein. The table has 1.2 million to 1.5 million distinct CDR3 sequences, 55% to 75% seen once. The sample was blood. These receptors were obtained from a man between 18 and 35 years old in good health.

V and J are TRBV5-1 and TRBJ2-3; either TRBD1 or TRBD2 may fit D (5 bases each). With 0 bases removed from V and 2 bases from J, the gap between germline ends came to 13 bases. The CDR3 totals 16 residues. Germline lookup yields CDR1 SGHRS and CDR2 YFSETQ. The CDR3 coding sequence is TGCGCCAGCAGCTTGGTCGGGGACCCACACACAGATACGCAGTATTTT. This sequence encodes CASSLVGDPHTDTQYF.

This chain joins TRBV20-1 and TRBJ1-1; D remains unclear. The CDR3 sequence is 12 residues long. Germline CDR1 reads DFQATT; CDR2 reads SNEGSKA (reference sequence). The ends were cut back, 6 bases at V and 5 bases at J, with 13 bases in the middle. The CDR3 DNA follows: TGCAGTGCAAGGGAGATGAGGACTGAAGCTTTCTTT. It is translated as CSAREMRTEAFF.

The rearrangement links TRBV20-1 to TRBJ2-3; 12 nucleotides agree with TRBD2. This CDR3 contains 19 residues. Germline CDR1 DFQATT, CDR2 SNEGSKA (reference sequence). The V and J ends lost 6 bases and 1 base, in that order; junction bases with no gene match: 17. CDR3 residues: CSAYTTSGRTSIRTDTQYF. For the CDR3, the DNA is TGCAGTGCCTATACCACTAGCGGGAGGACCTCTATACGCACAGATACGCAGTATTTT.

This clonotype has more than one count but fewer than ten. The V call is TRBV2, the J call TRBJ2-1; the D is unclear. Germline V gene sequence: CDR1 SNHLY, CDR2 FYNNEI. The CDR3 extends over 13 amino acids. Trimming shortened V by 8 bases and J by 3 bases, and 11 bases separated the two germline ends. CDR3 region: CASYGGGYNEQFF. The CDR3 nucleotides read TGTGCCAGCTACGGCGGTGGCTACAATGAGCAGTTCTTC.

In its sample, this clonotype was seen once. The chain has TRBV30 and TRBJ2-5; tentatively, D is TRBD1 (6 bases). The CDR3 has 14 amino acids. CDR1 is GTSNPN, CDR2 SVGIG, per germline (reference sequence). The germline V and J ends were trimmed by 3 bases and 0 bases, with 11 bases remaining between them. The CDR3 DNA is TGTGCCTGGAGCCTCGACAGGTACCAAGAGACCCAGTACTTC. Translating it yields CAWSLDRYQETQYF.

The CDR3 reads CSVGTTETGNTIYF. The DNA for the CDR3 is TGCAGCGTGGGTACGACAGAAACTGGAAACACCATATATTTT. The rearrangement joins TRBV29-1 to TRBJ1-3; maybe TRBD1 (5 bases). This CDR3 contains 14 residues. Germline lookup yields CDR1 SQVTM and CDR2 ANQGSEA. V was shortened by 6 bases and J by 2 bases, with 14 bases between the two germline ends.

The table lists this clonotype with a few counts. The CDR3 region has the DNA TGTGCCAGCAGCCTCAGAGAACAGCAAGAGACCCAGTACTTC. This sequence encodes CASSLREQQETQYF. V usage is TRBV13 and J usage is TRBJ2-5; no definite D call. Per the germline V gene, CDR1 is PRHDT and CDR2 is FYEKMQ (reference sequence). The CDR3 extends over 14 amino acids. V dropped 5 bases and J dropped 2 bases, with 12 bases sitting between them.

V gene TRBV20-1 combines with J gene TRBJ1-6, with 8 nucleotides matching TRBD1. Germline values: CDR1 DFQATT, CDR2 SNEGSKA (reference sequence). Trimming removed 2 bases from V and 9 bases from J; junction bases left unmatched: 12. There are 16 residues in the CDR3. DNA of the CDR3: TGCAGTGCTAGACCCAGGACAGGGATAACAATTTCACCCCTCCACTTT. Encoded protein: CSARPRTGITISPLHF.

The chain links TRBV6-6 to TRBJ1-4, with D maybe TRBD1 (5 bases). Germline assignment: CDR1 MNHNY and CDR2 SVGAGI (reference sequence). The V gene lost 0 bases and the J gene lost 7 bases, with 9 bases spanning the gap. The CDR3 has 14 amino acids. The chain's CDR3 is CASSYSGRGEKLFF. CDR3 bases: TGTGCCAGCAGTTACTCGGGGAGGGGTGAAAAACTGTTTTTT.

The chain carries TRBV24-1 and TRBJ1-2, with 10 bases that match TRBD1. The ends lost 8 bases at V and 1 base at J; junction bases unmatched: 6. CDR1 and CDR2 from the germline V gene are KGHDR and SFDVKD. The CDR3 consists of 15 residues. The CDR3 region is CATNEGQGNNYGYTF. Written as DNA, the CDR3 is TGTGCCACCAACGAGGGACAGGGGAATAACTATGGCTACACCTTC.

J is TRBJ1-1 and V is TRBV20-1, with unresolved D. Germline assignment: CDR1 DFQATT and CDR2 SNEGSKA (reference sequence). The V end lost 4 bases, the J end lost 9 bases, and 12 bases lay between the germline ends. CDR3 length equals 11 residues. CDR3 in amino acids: CSATLAGKAFF. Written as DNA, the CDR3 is TGCAGTGCTACCCTCGCCGGGAAAGCTTTCTTT.

The CDR3 sequence is CASSQGRVYYEQYF. DNA of the CDR3: TGTGCCAGCAGCCAAGGGAGGGTTTACTACGAGCAGTACTTC. V and J are TRBV3-1 and TRBJ2-7; TRBD2 is a possible D gene (6 bases). The CDR3 covers 14 residues. Between the trimmed V and J ends, which lost 1 base and 3 bases, there was a span of 10 bases. CDR1 is LGHDT and CDR2 is YNNKEL in the germline V gene (reference sequence).

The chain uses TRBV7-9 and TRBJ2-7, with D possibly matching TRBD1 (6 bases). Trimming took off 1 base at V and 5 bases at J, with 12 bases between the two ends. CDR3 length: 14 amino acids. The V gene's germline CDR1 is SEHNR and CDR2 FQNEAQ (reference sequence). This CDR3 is CASSLVGTNDEQYF. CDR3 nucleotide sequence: TGTGCCAGCAGCTTAGTTGGGACAAACGACGAGCAGTACTTC.

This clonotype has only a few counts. CDR3 coding DNA: TGCGCCAGCAGCCCGGGACTAGCGGGGGCTACAGATACGCAGTATTTT. Its translation is CASSPGLAGATDTQYF. The V call is TRBV4-1, the J call TRBJ2-3; 14 bases are a match to TRBD2. V trimming: 4 bases; J trimming: 3 bases; junction bases outside the gene matches: 3. CDR3 size: 16 residues. Germline CDR1 reads MGHRA; CDR2 reads YSYEKL.

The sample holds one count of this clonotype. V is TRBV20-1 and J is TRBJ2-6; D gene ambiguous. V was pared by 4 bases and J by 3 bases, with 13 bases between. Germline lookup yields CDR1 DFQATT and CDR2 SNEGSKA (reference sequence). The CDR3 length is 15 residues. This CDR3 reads CSAKTSGVGANVLTF. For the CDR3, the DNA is TGCAGTGCTAAGACGTCTGGGGTTGGGGCCAACGTCCTGACTTTC.